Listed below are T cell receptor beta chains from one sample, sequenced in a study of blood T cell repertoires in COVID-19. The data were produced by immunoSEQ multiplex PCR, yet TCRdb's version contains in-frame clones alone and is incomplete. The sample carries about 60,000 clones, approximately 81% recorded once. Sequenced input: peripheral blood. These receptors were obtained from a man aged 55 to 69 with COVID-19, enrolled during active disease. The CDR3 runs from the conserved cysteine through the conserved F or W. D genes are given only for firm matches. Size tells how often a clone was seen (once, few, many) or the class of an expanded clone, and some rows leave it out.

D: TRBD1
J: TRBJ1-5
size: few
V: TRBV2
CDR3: CASSDGTGYQPQHF
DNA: TGTGCCAGCAGTGACGGGACAGGGTATCAGCCCCAGCATTTT

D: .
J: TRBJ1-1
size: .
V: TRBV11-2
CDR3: CASSSTGRDTEAFF
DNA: TGTGCCAGCAGCTCAACAGGGCGGGACACTGAAGCTTTCTTT

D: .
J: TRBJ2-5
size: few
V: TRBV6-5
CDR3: CASSRQETQYF
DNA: TGTGCCAGCAGTCGCCAAGAGACCCAGTACTTC

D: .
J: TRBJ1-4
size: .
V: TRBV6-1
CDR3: CASSESSATNEKLFF
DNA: TGTGCCAGCAGTGAATCTTCAGCAACTAATGAAAAACTGTTTTTT

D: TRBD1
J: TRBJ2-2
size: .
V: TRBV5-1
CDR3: CASSLRGQGNTGELFF
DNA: TGCGCCAGCAGCTTACGGGGACAGGGGAACACCGGGGAGCTGTTTTTT

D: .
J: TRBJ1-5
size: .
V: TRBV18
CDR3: CASSLAGGRNNQPQHF
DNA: TGTGCCAGCTCACTAGCTGGAGGCCGCAATAATCAGCCCCAGCATTTT

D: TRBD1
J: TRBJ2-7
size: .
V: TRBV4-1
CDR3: CASSRRTGEDEQYF
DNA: TGCGCCAGCAGCAGACGGACAGGGGAGGACGAGCAGTACTTC

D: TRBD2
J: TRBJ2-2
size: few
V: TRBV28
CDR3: CASSFGTRRFGELFF
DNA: TGTGCCAGCAGTTTCGGGACTAGAAGGTTCGGGGAGCTGTTTTTT

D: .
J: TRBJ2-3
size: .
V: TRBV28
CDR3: CASSPASASTDTQYF
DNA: TGTGCCAGCAGTCCCGCTAGCGCTAGCACAGATACGCAGTATTTT

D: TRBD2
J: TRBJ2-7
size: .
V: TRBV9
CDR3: CASSPSSGRAYEQYF
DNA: TGTGCCAGCAGCCCTTCTAGCGGGAGGGCCTACGAGCAGTACTTC

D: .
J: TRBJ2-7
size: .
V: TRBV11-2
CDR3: CASSPIARRGAYEQYF
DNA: TGTGCCAGCAGCCCCATAGCCCGCAGGGGTGCGTACGAGCAGTACTTC

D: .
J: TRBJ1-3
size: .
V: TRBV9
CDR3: CASSSGHSGNTIYF
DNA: TGTGCCAGCAGCTCGGGACACTCTGGAAACACCATATATTTT

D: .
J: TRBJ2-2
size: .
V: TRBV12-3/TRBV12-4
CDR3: CASSKGLRKLFF
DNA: TGTGCCAGCAGTAAGGGACTTAGGAAGCTGTTTTTT

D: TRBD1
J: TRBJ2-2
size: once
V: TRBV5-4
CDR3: CASSLGQYTGELFF
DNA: TGTGCCAGCAGCCTGGGACAGTACACCGGGGAGCTGTTTTTT

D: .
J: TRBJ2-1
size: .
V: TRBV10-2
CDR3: CASIERFSYNEQFF
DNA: TGCGCCAGCATCGAGCGGTTCTCCTACAATGAGCAGTTCTTC

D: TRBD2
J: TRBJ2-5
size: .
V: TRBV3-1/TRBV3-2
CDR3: CASSQDLASGEETQYF
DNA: TGTGCCAGCAGCCAAGATTTAGCTAGCGGGGAAGAGACCCAGTACTTC

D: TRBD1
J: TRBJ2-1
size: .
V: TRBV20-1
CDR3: CSASRGHPGNEQFF
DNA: TGCAGTGCTAGTAGGGGGCACCCAGGCAATGAGCAGTTCTTC

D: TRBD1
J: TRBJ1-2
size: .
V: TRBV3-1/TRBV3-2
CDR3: CASSQTGTGNYGYTF
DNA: TGTGCCAGCAGCCAAACCGGGACAGGGAACTATGGCTACACCTTC

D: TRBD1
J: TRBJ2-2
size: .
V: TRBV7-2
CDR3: CASRHWGQGFYTGELFF
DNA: TGTGCCAGCAGACATTGGGGACAGGGGTTTTACACCGGGGAGCTGTTTTTT

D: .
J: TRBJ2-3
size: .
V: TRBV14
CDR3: CASSQILSTDTQYF
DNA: TGTGCCAGCAGCCAAATCCTTAGCACAGATACGCAGTATTTT

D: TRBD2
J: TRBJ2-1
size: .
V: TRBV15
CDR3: CATRGTSGSSSYNEQFF
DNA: TGTGCCACCAGGGGGACTAGCGGGTCCAGCTCCTACAATGAGCAGTTCTTC

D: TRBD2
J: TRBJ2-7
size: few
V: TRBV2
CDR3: CASSDPSGGYEQYF
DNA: TGTGCCAGCAGTGATCCTAGCGGGGGCTACGAGCAGTACTTC